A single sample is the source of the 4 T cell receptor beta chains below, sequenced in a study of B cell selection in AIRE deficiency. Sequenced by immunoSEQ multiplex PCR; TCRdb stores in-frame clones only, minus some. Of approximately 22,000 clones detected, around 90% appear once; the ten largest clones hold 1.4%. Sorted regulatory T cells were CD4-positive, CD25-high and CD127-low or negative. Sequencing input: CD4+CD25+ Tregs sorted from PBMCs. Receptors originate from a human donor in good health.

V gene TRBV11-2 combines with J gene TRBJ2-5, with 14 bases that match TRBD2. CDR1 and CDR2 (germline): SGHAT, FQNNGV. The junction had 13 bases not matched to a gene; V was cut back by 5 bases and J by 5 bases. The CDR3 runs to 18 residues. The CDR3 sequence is CASSPRLAGGLFMETQYF. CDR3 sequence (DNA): TGTGCCAGCAGCCCTCGACTAGCGGGGGGGTTGTTTATGGAGACCCAGTACTTC.

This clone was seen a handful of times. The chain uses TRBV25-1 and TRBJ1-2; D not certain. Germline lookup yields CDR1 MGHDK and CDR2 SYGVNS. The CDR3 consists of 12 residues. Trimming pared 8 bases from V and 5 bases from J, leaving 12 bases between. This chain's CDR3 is CASRRGGYGYTF. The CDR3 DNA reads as TGTGCCAGCCGTCGCGGAGGATATGGCTACACCTTC.

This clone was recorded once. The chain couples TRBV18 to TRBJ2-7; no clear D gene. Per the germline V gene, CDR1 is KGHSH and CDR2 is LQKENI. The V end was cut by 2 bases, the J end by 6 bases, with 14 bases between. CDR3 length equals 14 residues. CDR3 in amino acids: CASSPRISYSEQYF. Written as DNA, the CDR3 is TGTGCCAGCTCACCAAGGATATCATACTCCGAGCAGTACTTC.

Written as DNA, the CDR3 is TGTGCCAGCAAAGGGCAGCGGGGAGGTCAGCCCCAGCATTTT. Protein sequence: CASKGQRGGQPQHF. The gene calls are TRBV6-1 and TRBJ1-5; D is uncertain. Germline V gives CDR1 MNHNS, CDR2 SASEGT. Trimming pared 7 bases from V and 6 bases from J, leaving 16 bases between. This CDR3 has 14 amino acids.